This section outlines one T cell receptor (beta chain) sequence together with its context. The data are from a study of blood T cell repertoires in COVID-19. Looking at the study overall: From T cells, B-cell-depleted T cells, or PBMCs came the material, which was cDNA or gDNA.

Germline values: CDR1 MGHRA, CDR2 YSYEKL. The V gene lost 0 bases and the J gene lost 0 bases, with 15 bases spanning the gap. The CDR3 is 19 residues long. Study processing details: Scientists estimated how many nucleated cells there were by amplifying reference gene primers. TCRdb's copy holds only in-frame clones and misses some; the assay was immunoSEQ multiplex PCR. The DNA was the basis for D and trimming; V, J and clone size are from that table. The sample has about 110,000 clones; 88% are singletons. Material: peripheral blood. V gene TRBV4-1 combines with J gene TRBJ2-6; tentative D call: TRBD2 (6 bases). This clonotype was obtained from a woman aged 45-60 years with acute or convalescent COVID-19. For the CDR3, the DNA is TGCGCCAGCAGCCAAGATAGGAGGGTTGGGGGCTCTGGGGCCAACGTCCTGACTTTC. Protein product: CASSQDRRVGGSGANVLTF.